The source of this TCR beta chain is a study of patients and donors after allogeneic stem cell transplantation. TCRdb re-analysed the RT-PCR reads in MiXCR, keeping a single row per CDR3 protein. The sample records 90,000 to 120,000 distinct CDR3 sequences, 35% to 45% being singletons. Germline CDR1 reads MDHEN; CDR2 reads SYDVKM. The germline V and J ends were trimmed by 2 bases and 1 base, with 6 bases remaining between them. CDR3 size: 14 residues. The sequencing sample was made of blood, either unsorted or a sorted T cell fraction (not recorded which). This clonotype was sampled from a human donor who was either an allogeneic HSCT recipient or a stem cell or donor lymphocyte infusion donor (not recorded which). It is not recorded whose cells these are; they may come from a transplant donor. The chain carries TRBV28 and TRBJ1-3; unclear D gene. The DNA of the CDR3 is TGTGCCAGCAGTTTAGTAGGGTCTGGAAACACCATATATTTT. This translates into CASSLVGSGNTIYF.